Listed below are T cell receptor beta chains from one sample, sequenced in a study of T cell clones after liver transplantation. Some clones are missing from TCRdb's copy, which holds only in-frame ones; the method was immunoSEQ multiplex PCR. Of under 60,000 clones listed, roughly three quarters are singletons. This material consisted of CD4+ T cells from blood, taken at the 22-month timepoint. The source of these receptors is a human patient who received a liver transplant. Some T cells may be the graft donor's. CDR3s include the opening cysteine and the closing phenylalanine or tryptophan.

v_gene: TRBV14; j_gene: TRBJ1-1; CDR3aa: CASSPRGRTGLVRNTEAFF
v_gene: TRBV10-1; j_gene: TRBJ2-7; CDR3aa: CASSSGQGVNEQYF
v_gene: TRBV28; j_gene: TRBJ1-5; CDR3aa: CASSLSSFRQGNQPQHF
v_gene: TRBV9; j_gene: TRBJ2-7; CDR3aa: CASSVVQFHREIRRSYEQYF
v_gene: TRBV6-4; j_gene: TRBJ2-2; CDR3aa: CASKVQGGTGELFF
v_gene: TRBV18; j_gene: TRBJ2-3; CDR3aa: CASSPLAARTDTQYF
v_gene: TRBV7-8; j_gene: TRBJ2-5; CDR3aa: CASSLGLAPSQETQYF
v_gene: TRBV10-2; j_gene: TRBJ1-1; CDR3aa: CASRAGQGMNTEAFF
v_gene: TRBV7-2; j_gene: TRBJ1-2; CDR3aa: CASSPGTGDHYGYTF
v_gene: TRBV7-9; j_gene: TRBJ2-5; CDR3aa: CASSLAGTLQETQYF
v_gene: TRBV6-5; j_gene: TRBJ2-7; CDR3aa: CASSYGTARPYEQYF
v_gene: TRBV10-3; j_gene: TRBJ1-1; CDR3aa: CASRVPDVTEAFF
v_gene: TRBV6-1; j_gene: TRBJ2-1; CDR3aa: CASSEAGGGVDEQFF
v_gene: TRBV30; j_gene: TRBJ1-3; CDR3aa: CAWTRQPGAGNTIYF
v_gene: TRBV5-1; j_gene: TRBJ2-1; CDR3aa: CASSLGTGGNEQFF
v_gene: TRBV4-1; j_gene: TRBJ2-3; CDR3aa: CASSQVLAGSTDTQYF
v_gene: TRBV29-1; j_gene: TRBJ1-1; CDR3aa: CSVILNTEAFF
v_gene: TRBV6-6; j_gene: TRBJ2-3; CDR3aa: CASSYSGGGANTQYF
v_gene: TRBV2; j_gene: TRBJ1-4; CDR3aa: CASSKDRGQVKLFF
v_gene: TRBV23-1; j_gene: TRBJ2-3; CDR3aa: CASSQWGTADTQYF
v_gene: TRBV6-5; j_gene: TRBJ2-5; CDR3aa: CASSPRGGETQYF
v_gene: TRBV10-1; j_gene: TRBJ2-2; CDR3aa: CASSDGGANTGELFF
v_gene: TRBV19; j_gene: TRBJ1-5; CDR3aa: CASIPGPYSNQPQHF
v_gene: TRBV2; j_gene: TRBJ1-5; CDR3aa: CARGQGDQPQHF
v_gene: TRBV11-2; j_gene: TRBJ1-1; CDR3aa: CASSPQDRGTNTEAFF
v_gene: TRBV10-1; j_gene: TRBJ2-1; CDR3aa: CASSRGSGAGGYYNEQFF
v_gene: TRBV28; j_gene: TRBJ1-2; CDR3aa: CASSWTGPYGYTF
v_gene: TRBV7-2; j_gene: TRBJ2-3; CDR3aa: CASSLSGDTQYF
v_gene: TRBV19; j_gene: TRBJ2-7; CDR3aa: CASSISGGLAGNEQYF
v_gene: TRBV2; j_gene: TRBJ2-7; CDR3aa: CASARDTYEQYF
v_gene: TRBV6-6; j_gene: TRBJ2-4; CDR3aa: CASSDPKNIQYF
v_gene: TRBV4-2; j_gene: TRBJ1-3; CDR3aa: CASSQESLDSYFGNTIYF
v_gene: TRBV18; j_gene: TRBJ2-7; CDR3aa: CASSPAVRSSYEQYF
v_gene: TRBV10-3; j_gene: TRBJ1-3; CDR3aa: CAIVPGQASGNTIYF
v_gene: TRBV5-4; j_gene: TRBJ2-5; CDR3aa: CASSLAQAQETQYF
v_gene: TRBV7-3; j_gene: TRBJ2-5; CDR3aa: CASSYGLLSGETQYF
v_gene: TRBV6-5; j_gene: TRBJ2-7; CDR3aa: CASTSHYEQYF